Shown below are 29 T cell receptor beta chains from a single sample sequenced in a study of T cell repertoires in cytomegalovirus infection. Each CDR3 protein is one row after TCRdb ran MiXCR on the reads. The table has some 270,000 distinct CDR3 sequences, about 18% seen once; the top ten hold approximately 44%. The sample comprised CD8+ T cells from PBMCs. These receptors came from a human donor in good health (CMV status not recorded). Some clones in this sample may be carry-over from other donors' samples.

This clonotype was seen only a few times. The chain recombines TRBV29-1 with TRBJ1-2; D ambiguous. V shed 0 bases and J shed 4 bases, with 15 bases lying between them. This CDR3 is built from 15 residues. Germline V gene data show CDR1 as SQVTM and CDR2 as ANQGSEA. The CDR3 reads CSVEDGSGFPYGYTF. The CDR3 coding sequence is TGCAGCGTTGAAGATGGTTCAGGTTTCCCCTATGGCTACACCTTC.

V and J are TRBV15 and TRBJ2-2, with D possibly being TRBD2 (6 bases). This CDR3 spans 12 amino acids. Germline V gives CDR1 LNHNV, CDR2 YYDKDF (reference sequence). V was pared by 4 bases and J by 8 bases, with 8 bases between. For the CDR3, the DNA is TGTGCCACCAGCACAAGCGGGGGGGAGCTGTTTTTT. It encodes CATSTSGGELFF. Combining the CDR3 with reference TRBV15 and TRBJ2-2 gives the whole variable domain DAMVIQNPRYQVTQFGKPVTLSCSQTLNHNVMYWYQQKSSQAPKLLFHYYDKDFNNEADTPDNFQSRRPNTSFCFLDIRSPGLGDTAMYLCATSTSGGELFFGEGSRLTVL.

The gene calls are TRBV15 and TRBJ1-5, with 7 bases that match TRBD1. Germline trimming cut 1 base from V and 2 bases from J; bases unmatched to any gene: 17. This CDR3 has 20 amino acids. From germline, CDR1 is LNHNV and CDR2 YYDKDF (reference sequence). CDR3 sequence reads: CATSRVMYRGRQIGNQPQHF. In DNA form, the CDR3 reads TGTGCCACCAGCAGAGTGATGTACAGGGGAAGGCAAATCGGCAATCAGCCCCAGCATTTT. The full variable domain, in which reference TRBV15 and TRBJ1-5 provide the parts outside the CDR3, is DAMVIQNPRYQVTQFGKPVTLSCSQTLNHNVMYWYQQKSSQAPKLLFHYYDKDFNNEADTPDNFQSRRPNTSFCFLDIRSPGLGDTAMYLCATSRVMYRGRQIGNQPQHFGDGTRLSIL.

The sample holds a few counts of this clonotype. This chain connects TRBV10-3 to TRBJ2-7; D may be TRBD1 (6 bases). V lost 1 base, J lost 3 bases, and 13 bases lay in between. Germline lookup yields CDR1 ENHRY and CDR2 SYGVKD. This CDR3 is built from 15 residues. CDR3 sequence reads: CAISELGDTDYEQYF. CDR3 DNA: TGTGCCATCAGTGAGTTGGGGGACACAGACTACGAGCAGTACTTC.

There are a few counts of this clonotype. This rearrangement joins TRBV2 to TRBJ1-1, with D perhaps matching TRBD1 (6 bases). Germline-derived CDR1 and CDR2 are SNHLY and FYNNEI. With 10 bases removed from V and 5 bases from J, the gap between germline ends came to 23 bases. The CDR3 spans 15 residues. The CDR3 DNA follows: TGTGCCACCCTGGGGAACCAGGGGCGGGGGACTGAAGCTTTCTTT. Residues: CATLGNQGRGTEAFF.

This clonotype has a handful of counts. As DNA, the CDR3 is TGTGCCAGCAGTCTAGGTGCCAGGGGTAATTCACCCCTCCACTTT. Translation: CASSLGARGNSPLHF. The chain links TRBV12-3 or TRBV12-4 to TRBJ1-6; D is perhaps TRBD1 (6 bases). The CDR3 is 15 residues long. Trimming left V 5 bases short and J 6 bases short, with 14 bases between.

This clonotype was counted ten times or more. V gene TRBV29-1 combines with J gene TRBJ1-1, with D unclear. Trimming stripped 7 bases from V and 1 base from J, with 10 bases between. CDR3 length: 12 amino acids. Germline CDR1 is SQVTM and CDR2 is ANQGSEA. CDR3 nucleotide sequence: TGCAGCGCCGCTAGGGAGAACACTGAAGCTTTCTTT. Its protein is CSAARENTEAFF.

The CDR3 sequence is CASSAGPYTEAFF. DNA of the CDR3: TGCGCCAGCAGTGCCGGGCCCTACACTGAAGCTTTCTTT. This sequence joins TRBV10-2 and TRBJ1-1; D call uncertain. This CDR3 has 13 residues. V was clipped by 4 bases and J by 3 bases, with 9 bases between them. The V gene's germline CDR1 is WSHSY and CDR2 SAAADI.

The V and J genes are TRBV10-3 and TRBJ1-5, with D unclear. The CDR3 is made up of 16 amino acids. The V end lost 0 bases, the J end lost 0 bases, and 9 bases lay between the germline ends. Germline CDR1 reads ENHRY; CDR2 reads SYGVKD. The CDR3 nucleotides are TGTGCCATCAGTGAGTCCGCGGAAGATAGCAATCAGCCCCAGCATTTT. As protein: CAISESAEDSNQPQHF.

This clonotype was picked up a small number of times. The chain couples TRBV20-1 to TRBJ2-3, with D possibly called TRBD1 or TRBD2 (6 bases each). The CDR3 spans 15 residues. The V gene lost 0 bases and the J gene lost 2 bases, with 12 bases spanning the gap. CDR1 DFQATT and CDR2 SNEGSKA come from the germline V gene (reference sequence). This chain's CDR3 is CSARDLTGATDTQYF. The CDR3 nucleotides are TGCAGTGCTAGAGATTTAACGGGGGCCACAGATACGCAGTATTTT.

The rearrangement joins TRBV7-9 to TRBJ1-2; 9 bases are shared with TRBD1. J lost 6 bases, V lost 4 bases, and 6 bases had no gene match. There are 14 residues in the CDR3. Germline CDR1 and CDR2: SEHNR and FQNEAQ (reference sequence). CDR3 residues: CASSSVQGANGYTF. The CDR3 DNA reads as TGTGCCAGCAGCTCAGTACAGGGGGCGAATGGCTACACCTTC.

The V gene is TRBV7-8, the J gene TRBJ2-5; D possibly corresponds to TRBD1 (6 bases). The germline CDR1 and CDR2 sequences are SGHVS and FQNEAQ. The length of the CDR3 is 18 residues. Trimming stripped 0 bases from V and 1 base from J, with 18 bases between. For the CDR3, the DNA is TGTGCCAGCAGCTTAGCCCCCGGCGGCAGGGGCTCCCAAGAGACCCAGTACTTC. It encodes CASSLAPGGRGSQETQYF.

This clonotype was observed a few times. The CDR3 DNA sequence: TGTGCCAGCAGCTTAACAACAGTAACTTCCATGTATGGCTACACCTTC. Its translation is CASSLTTVTSMYGYTF. This sequence joins TRBV7-8 and TRBJ1-2; D is unclear. This CDR3 has 16 residues. Germline values: CDR1 SGHVS, CDR2 FQNEAQ. Trimming stripped 2 bases from V and 5 bases from J, with 18 bases between.

The chain carries TRBV20-1 and TRBJ1-5, with D possibly TRBD1 on 6 matching bases. From germline, CDR1 is DFQATT and CDR2 SNEGSKA (reference sequence). The CDR3 sequence is 14 residues long. The V end was cut by 3 bases, the J end by 6 bases, with 15 bases between. For the CDR3, the DNA is TGCAGTGCTAGTGCCCTGGGGGGGGCTCAGCCCCAGCATTTT. Amino acids: CSASALGGAQPQHF.

This clonotype was detected a few times. This chain connects TRBV7-9 to TRBJ2-7; D could derive from TRBD1 or TRBD2 (6 bases each). Germline loops: CDR1 SEHNR, CDR2 FQNEAQ (reference sequence). The V end lost 8 bases, the J end lost 1 base, and 12 bases lay between the germline ends. CDR3 length: 13 residues. CDR3 sequence: CASGGTLSYEQYF. The CDR3, as DNA: TGTGCCAGCGGAGGGACATTATCCTACGAGCAGTACTTC.

This clonotype was observed many times. This chain joins TRBV7-9 and TRBJ2-7, with a possible D match to TRBD1 (5 bases). The V and J ends lost 1 base and 2 bases respectively, with 15 bases between them. CDR3 length: 16 residues. The germline V gene encodes CDR1 SEHNR and CDR2 FQNEAQ (reference sequence). This CDR3 reads CASSLVGLTETYEQYF. The DNA of the CDR3 is TGTGCCAGCAGCTTAGTGGGGCTGACTGAAACCTACGAGCAGTACTTC.

J is TRBJ1-1 and V is TRBV12-3 or TRBV12-4; TRBD1 is a possible D gene (5 bases). The CDR3 loop spans 15 amino acids. V was pared by 2 bases and J by 4 bases, with 14 bases between. In DNA form, the CDR3 reads TGTGCCAGCAGTTTATGGCCCGGTGGGGGCACTGAAGCTTTCTTT. Protein sequence: CASSLWPGGGTEAFF.

This clonotype was counted ten times or more. V and J are TRBV27 and TRBJ2-2; D possibly uses TRBD1 or TRBD2 (5 bases each). CDR3 size: 14 residues. Germline V lookup: CDR1 MNHEY, CDR2 SMNVEV (reference sequence). The V and J ends lost 2 bases and 4 bases respectively, with 8 bases between them. CDR3: CASSLRGGTGELFF. In DNA form, the CDR3 reads TGTGCCAGCAGTTTACGTGGGGGCACCGGGGAGCTGTTTTTT.

The chain links TRBV14 to TRBJ2-1; a weak D match, TRBD2 (7 bases). This CDR3 region has 15 residues. Trimming left V 2 bases short and J 5 bases short, with 13 bases between. Looked up from germline, CDR1 is SGHDN and CDR2 is FVKESK. The CDR3 region has the DNA TGTGCCAGCAGCCAATGGCGGGGGCCCAACAATGAGCAGTTCTTC. Protein product: CASSQWRGPNNEQFF.

This clonotype was seen many times. The CDR3 reads CASSPLPDRQMTTGELFF. As DNA, the CDR3 is TGTGCCAGCAGCCCCCTTCCGGACAGACAAATGACCACCGGGGAGCTGTTTTTT. The chain has TRBV7-9 and TRBJ2-2, with D tentatively TRBD1 (6 bases). This CDR3 has 18 amino acids. Germline CDR1 reads SEHNR; CDR2 reads FQNEAQ (reference sequence). Deletions cut 5 bases from V and 4 bases from J, with 23 bases between.

The rearrangement uses TRBV6-1 and TRBJ2-3, with D unresolved. CDR1 is MNHNS, CDR2 SASEGT, per germline. The CDR3 is made up of 12 amino acids. V gave up 2 bases and J gave up 6 bases, with 6 bases separating them. This CDR3 is CASSELGDTQYF. CDR3 in DNA: TGTGCCAGCAGTGAACTGGGGGATACGCAGTATTTT.

The J gene is TRBJ1-1, the V gene TRBV5-4, with D unresolved. This CDR3 is built from 14 residues. V was pared by 1 base and J by 6 bases, with 13 bases between. The germline CDR1 and CDR2 sequences are SGHNT and YYREEE (reference sequence). CDR3 sequence reads: CASSLTIGEPEAFF. Here the CDR3 DNA reads TGTGCCAGCAGCTTGACGATCGGGGAACCTGAAGCTTTCTTT. The whole variable domain, remainder taken from reference TRBV5-4 and TRBJ1-1, is ETGVTQSPTHLIKTRGQQVTLRCSSQSGHNTVSWYQQALGQGPQFIFQYYREEENGRGNFPPRFSGLQFPNYSSELNVNALELDDSALYLCASSLTIGEPEAFFGQGTRLTVV.

This clonotype was observed a few times. The genes are TRBV9 and TRBJ2-3; 7 bases are shared with TRBD1. This CDR3 is 16 amino acids long. V lost 3 bases, J lost 0 bases, and 7 bases stayed unmatched. Germline CDR1 reads SGDLS; CDR2 reads YYNGEE. CDR3 DNA: TGTGCCAGCAGCGAGGGACAGCTTGCTAGCACAGATACGCAGTATTTT. Protein sequence: CASSEGQLASTDTQYF.

This clonotype was seen ten or more times. The chain joins TRBV14 to TRBJ2-7, with TRBD2 as a possible D gene (6 bases). The V and J ends lost 0 bases and 0 bases respectively, with 21 bases between them. CDR1 SGHDN and CDR2 FVKESK come from the germline V gene. This CDR3 spans 19 amino acids. CDR3 amino acids: CASSQDPGVWGESSYEQYF. CDR3 DNA sequence: TGTGCCAGCAGCCAAGATCCCGGAGTGTGGGGGGAAAGCTCCTACGAGCAGTACTTC. The complete variable domain, with remaining parts taken from reference TRBV14 and TRBJ2-7, reads EAGVTQFPSHSVIEKGQTVTLRCDPISGHDNLYWYRRVMGKEIKFLLHFVKESKQDESGMPNNRFLAERTGGTYSTLKVQPAELEDSGVYFCASSQDPGVWGESSYEQYFGPGTRLTVT.

This clonotype was seen ten or more times. This chain links TRBV6-1 with TRBJ2-7; D unresolved. The CDR3 runs to 15 residues. The germline V gene encodes CDR1 MNHNS and CDR2 SASEGT. The V and J ends lost 7 bases and 0 bases respectively, with 16 bases between them. The CDR3 loop reads CASTPTDRSSYEQYF. CDR3 nucleotide sequence: TGTGCCAGCACCCCCACGGATAGAAGCTCCTACGAGCAGTACTTC.

This clonotype was seen more than once but under ten times. This chain joins TRBV7-3 and TRBJ2-3; D might be TRBD1 or TRBD2, each matching 6 bases. Germline assignment: CDR1 SGHTA and CDR2 FQGTGA. V was cut by 4 bases and J by 4 bases, with 9 bases left in between. The CDR3 covers 13 residues. CDR3 nucleotide sequence: TGTGCCAGCAGCTCGGGGGCCCCAGATACGCAGTATTTT. This encodes CASSSGAPDTQYF.

This clonotype was observed many times. CDR3 in DNA: TGTGCCAGCAGTTCAGACAGGGGTGGGGAAAAACTGTTTTTT. This encodes CASSSDRGGEKLFF. J is TRBJ1-4 and V is TRBV12-3 or TRBV12-4; 8 nucleotides line up with TRBD1. This CDR3 is built from 14 residues. The junction had 6 bases not matched to a gene; V was cut back by 4 bases and J by 8 bases.

This clonotype was recorded a few times. The chain joins TRBV11-2 to TRBJ2-5, with D tentatively TRBD1 (6 bases). The germline V gene encodes CDR1 SGHAT and CDR2 FQNNGV. The CDR3 spans 15 residues. V lost 4 bases and J lost 2, with 14 bases in between. CDR3 sequence (DNA): TGTGCCAGCAGCTCACAGGTGGGGGCTCAAGAGACCCAGTACTTC. This sequence encodes CASSSQVGAQETQYF.

This clonotype has at least ten counts. This chain uses TRBV7-3 with TRBJ2-1, with D possibly TRBD2 on 7 matching bases. Trimming removed 0 bases at V and 2 bases at J, with 14 bases between. The CDR3 has 17 residues. The germline V gene encodes CDR1 SGHTA and CDR2 FQGTGA. The CDR3 DNA reads as TGTGCCAGCAGCTTAACGGGGGGGGCAGGCGCCTACAATGAGCAGTTCTTC. Protein: CASSLTGGAGAYNEQFF.